The 20 T cell receptor beta chains reported below all come from one sample, sequenced in a study of blood T cell repertoires in COVID-19. Clones were sequenced by immunoSEQ multiplex PCR, and TCRdb holds only the in-frame ones, with some missing. Of some 490,000 clones in the sample, 70% to 90% are singletons; the top ten hold 3% to 3.5%. Sequenced: peripheral blood. These receptors were collected from a human donor in a cohort sampled during active COVID-19.

The gene calls are TRBV5-4 and TRBJ2-6; perhaps TRBD1 as D (6 bases). V was pared by 4 bases and J by 2 bases, with 13 bases between. This CDR3 has 16 residues. Germline CDR1 is SGHNT and CDR2 is YYREEE (reference sequence). The CDR3 DNA is TGTGCCAGCAGCATCCCGACAGGTCCTGGGGCCAACGTCCTGACTTTC. Residues: CASSIPTGPGANVLTF.

This clone was seen only once. The chain has TRBV4-3 and TRBJ2-7, with D maybe TRBD2 (6 bases). The germline V and J ends were trimmed by 1 base and 9 bases, with 13 bases remaining between them. The germline V gene encodes CDR1 LGHNA and CDR2 YSLEER. The CDR3 loop spans 13 amino acids. The DNA of the CDR3 is TGCGCCAGCAGCCAAGGCCGATTCGGGGGGCAGTACTTC. It yields the protein CASSQGRFGGQYF.

This chain joins TRBV11-1 and TRBJ1-1, with D hard to call. The CDR3 is made up of 13 amino acids. V was shortened by 1 base and J by 1 base, with 4 bases between the two germline ends. CDR1 SGHAT and CDR2 FQDESV come from the germline V gene (reference sequence). The CDR3 region is CASSLVGNTEAFF. In nucleotides, the CDR3 is TGTGCCAGCAGCTTAGTCGGGAACACTGAAGCTTTCTTT.

A few counts support this clone. This rearrangement joins TRBV28 to TRBJ1-3, with TRBD1 matching 9 bases. This CDR3 comprises 17 residues. V shed 0 bases and J 2 bases; nucleotides not matched to a gene: 5. Germline CDR1 and CDR2: MDHEN and SYDVKM. CDR3 residues: CASSLWTGGEAGNTIYF. CDR3 bases: TGTGCCAGCAGTTTATGGACAGGGGGAGAAGCTGGAAACACCATATATTTT.

The chain couples TRBV5-6 to TRBJ2-7; 7 nucleotides match TRBD2. Germline loops: CDR1 SGHDT, CDR2 YYEEEE. The CDR3 extends over 13 amino acids. V gave up 3 bases and J gave up 4 bases; unmatched junction bases: 4. CDR3 bases: TGTGCCAGCAGCTGGGAGGGGCGGTACGAGCAGTACTTC. This sequence encodes CASSWEGRYEQYF.

This chain connects TRBV7-2 to TRBJ1-5; a weak D match, TRBD1 (6 bases). The CDR3 has 12 amino acids. With 8 bases removed from V and 4 bases from J, the gap between germline ends came to 9 bases. Germline CDR1 is SGHTA and CDR2 is FQGNSA. The CDR3 protein is CASRTDNQPQHF. In DNA, the CDR3 is TGTGCCAGCCGGACAGATAATCAGCCCCAGCATTTT.

The chain is built from TRBV9 and TRBJ1-3; tentatively, D is TRBD1 (5 bases). Trimming left V 0 bases short and J 0 bases short, with 16 bases between. The CDR3 totals 18 residues. Germline V gene lookup returns CDR1 SGDLS and CDR2 YYNGEE. CDR3 sequence reads: CASSVGNPGQGSGNTIYF. In nucleotides, the CDR3 is TGTGCCAGCAGCGTAGGAAATCCAGGGCAAGGCTCTGGAAACACCATATATTTT. Full variable domain (missing parts from reference TRBV9 and TRBJ1-3): DSGVTQTPKHLITATGQRVTLRCSPRSGDLSVYWYQQSLDQGLQFLIQYYNGEERAKGNILERFSAQQFPDLHSELNLSSLELGDSALYFCASSVGNPGQGSGNTIYFGEGSWLTVV.

The genes are TRBV12-3 or TRBV12-4 and TRBJ2-5; 12 positions agree with TRBD1. Losses at the gene ends were 6 bases for V and 7 bases for J; bases not matched to a gene: 3. This CDR3 comprises 13 residues. For the CDR3, the DNA is TGTGCCAGCAGCCCGGGACAGGGGGCGACCCAGTACTTC. This gives the protein CASSPGQGATQYF.

This chain connects TRBV3-1 (or the pseudogene TRBV3-2) to TRBJ2-3, with D possibly matching TRBD1 (6 bases). Germline lookup yields CDR1 LGHDT and CDR2 YNNKEL (reference sequence). The CDR3 totals 14 residues. Trimming took 1 base from V and 7 from J, leaving 12 bases between them. CDR3 loop: CASSQGSGANTQYF. CDR3 nucleotide sequence: TGTGCCAGCAGCCAAGGATCAGGGGCGAATACGCAGTATTTT.

The J gene is TRBJ1-1, the V gene TRBV5-8, with 7 positions matching TRBD1. V was clipped by 0 bases and J by 4 bases; unmatched bases: 12. Germline lookup yields CDR1 SGHTS and CDR2 YDEGEE. The CDR3 sequence is 17 residues long. The CDR3 reads CASSLGWDSSIGTEAFF. The CDR3 DNA is TGTGCCAGCAGCTTGGGGTGGGACAGTAGTATTGGCACTGAAGCTTTCTTT.

V usage is TRBV30 and J usage is TRBJ2-6, with 13 nucleotides matching TRBD2. Germline CDR1 GTSNPN, CDR2 SVGIG (reference sequence). After removal of 4 bases from V and 0 bases from J, the junction contained 6 bases not matched to a gene. The CDR3 length is 18 residues. The CDR3 region is CAWTGLAGPYSGANVLTF. CDR3 DNA sequence: TGTGCCTGGACGGGACTAGCGGGACCCTACTCTGGGGCCAACGTCCTGACTTTC.

The chain has TRBV29-1 and TRBJ2-1, with TRBD2 matching 9 bases. V was pared by 6 bases and J by 7 bases, with 19 bases of the junction left unmatched. This CDR3 is 17 amino acids long. Germline-derived CDR1 and CDR2 are SQVTM and ANQGSEA. In nucleotides, the CDR3 is TGCAGCGTCCCCCCCTTAGGCGGGAGGGCCGTGGGGAATGAGCAGTTCTTC. This sequence encodes CSVPPLGGRAVGNEQFF.

V and J are TRBV6-2 or TRBV6-3 and TRBJ2-3; TRBD2 matches at 7 bases. Germline V gives CDR1 MNHEY, CDR2 SVGEGT. Unmatched junction bases numbered 17, after V lost 4 bases and J lost 1 base. This CDR3 is built from 19 residues. CDR3 DNA: TGTGCCAGCAGTTCCCCCTTTGCGGGAGAGGTGGGTGGCACAGATACGCAGTATTTT. Its translation is CASSSPFAGEVGGTDTQYF.

This clone has only a few counts. J is TRBJ1-2 and V is TRBV18; 9 bases line up with TRBD1. With 2 bases clipped from V and 5 bases from J, the junction kept 3 bases outside the gene matches. The CDR3 totals 14 residues. Germline V gene data show CDR1 as KGHSH and CDR2 as LQKENI. CDR3 amino acids: CASSPEGTGYGYTF. The DNA of the CDR3 is TGTGCCAGCTCACCAGAGGGGACAGGGTATGGCTACACCTTC.

The rearrangement joins TRBV6-5 to TRBJ2-7; D is possibly TRBD2 (6 bases). CDR3 size: 14 residues. Germline V gene lookup returns CDR1 MNHEY and CDR2 SVGAGI. V lost 2 bases and J 3 bases, leaving 11 bases between the germline ends. The CDR3 loop is CASSYRREYYEQYF. The CDR3 nucleotides are TGTGCCAGCAGTTACAGACGGGAGTACTACGAGCAGTACTTC.

The rearrangement links TRBV30 to TRBJ1-5; D perhaps matches TRBD1 (6 bases). Trimming pared 2 bases from V and 3 bases from J, leaving 11 bases between. The CDR3 covers 14 residues. CDR1 is GTSNPN, CDR2 SVGIG, per germline (reference sequence). The CDR3 sequence: CAWSSRDTNQPQHF. The CDR3 nucleotides read TGTGCCTGGAGTAGTCGGGACACCAATCAGCCCCAGCATTTT.

The V and J genes are TRBV6-5 and TRBJ1-1, with 7 bases identical to TRBD1. The CDR3 sequence is 14 residues long. CDR1 is MNHEY and CDR2 is SVGAGI in the germline V gene. J lost 1 base, V lost 6 bases, and 5 bases had no gene match. The CDR3 protein is CASSRQGTNTEAFF. The CDR3 DNA follows: TGTGCCAGCAGCCGACAGGGAACGAACACTGAAGCTTTCTTT.

J is TRBJ2-3 and V is TRBV7-9; 14 bases fit TRBD2. The CDR3 contains 18 residues. J was trimmed by 3 bases and V by 4 bases; bases with no gene match: 9. Germline V gives CDR1 SEHNR, CDR2 FQNEAQ (reference sequence). CDR3 amino acids: CASSSTSGRAYATDTQYF. The CDR3 DNA reads as TGTGCCAGCAGCTCGACTAGCGGGAGGGCCTACGCAACAGATACGCAGTATTTT.

This clone is a singleton in its sample. The chain couples TRBV10-3 to TRBJ1-2; TRBD1 aligns across 7 bases. V shed 6 bases, J shed 4 bases, and the junction held 11 bases outside the gene matches. This CDR3 region has 15 residues. Germline CDR1 is ENHRY and CDR2 is SYGVKD. CDR3 nucleotides: TGTGCCATCAGCCCCGGGGGACAGCGCGTCTATGGCTACACCTTC. Protein sequence: CAISPGGQRVYGYTF.

The chain is built from TRBV19 and TRBJ2-4; TRBD1 aligns across 7 bases. Trimming took 3 bases from V and 0 from J; bases not matched to a gene: 5. The CDR3 is 16 amino acids. The germline V gene has CDR1 LNHDA and CDR2 SQIVND (reference sequence). CDR3 coding DNA: TGTGCCAGTAGTATTGAGGGGGCGATAGCCAAAAACATTCAGTACTTC. This gives the protein CASSIEGAIAKNIQYF.